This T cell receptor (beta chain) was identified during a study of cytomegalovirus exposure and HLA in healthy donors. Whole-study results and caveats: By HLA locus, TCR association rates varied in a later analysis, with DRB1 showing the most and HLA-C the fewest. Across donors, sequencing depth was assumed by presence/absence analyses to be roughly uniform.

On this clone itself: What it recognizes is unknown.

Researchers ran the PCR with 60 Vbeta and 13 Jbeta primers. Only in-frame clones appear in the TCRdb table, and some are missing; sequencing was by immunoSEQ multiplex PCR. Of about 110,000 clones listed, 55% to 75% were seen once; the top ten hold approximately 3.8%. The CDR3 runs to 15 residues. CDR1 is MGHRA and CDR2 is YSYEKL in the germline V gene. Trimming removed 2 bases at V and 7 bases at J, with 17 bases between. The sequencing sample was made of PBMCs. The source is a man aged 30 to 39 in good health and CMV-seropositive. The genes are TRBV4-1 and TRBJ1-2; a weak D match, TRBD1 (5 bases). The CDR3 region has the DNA TGCGCCAGCAGCCAAACCGGGACCATGGAGGGTGGCTACACCTTC. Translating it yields CASSQTGTMEGGYTF.